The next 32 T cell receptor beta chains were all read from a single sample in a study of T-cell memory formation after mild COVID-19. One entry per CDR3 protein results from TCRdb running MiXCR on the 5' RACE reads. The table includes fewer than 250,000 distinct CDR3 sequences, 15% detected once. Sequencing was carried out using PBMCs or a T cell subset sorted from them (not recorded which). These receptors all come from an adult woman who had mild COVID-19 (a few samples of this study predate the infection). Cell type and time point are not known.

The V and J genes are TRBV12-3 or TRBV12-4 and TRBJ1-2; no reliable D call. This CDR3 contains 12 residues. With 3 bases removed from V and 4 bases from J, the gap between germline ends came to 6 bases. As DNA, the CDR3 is TGTGCCAGCAGTTTGGCGTTCTATGGCTACACCTTC. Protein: CASSLAFYGYTF.

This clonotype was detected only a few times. The CDR3 reads CASSLFRGITEAFF. The CDR3 DNA sequence: TGCGCCAGCAGCTTGTTTCGGGGGATCACTGAAGCTTTCTTT. This chain links TRBV5-1 with TRBJ1-1; maybe TRBD1 (5 bases). Germline CDR1 reads SGHRS; CDR2 reads YFSETQ. Trimming removed 1 base at V and 4 bases at J, with 11 bases between. The CDR3 contains 14 residues.

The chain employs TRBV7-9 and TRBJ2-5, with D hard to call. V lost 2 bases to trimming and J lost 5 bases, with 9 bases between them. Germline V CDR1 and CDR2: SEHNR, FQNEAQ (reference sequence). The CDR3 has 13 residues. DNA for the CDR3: TGTGCCAGCAGCTTAATGGTGGGGGAGACCCAGTACTTC. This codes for CASSLMVGETQYF.

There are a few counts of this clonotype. The CDR3 loop reads CASSLSIEQYF. DNA for the CDR3: TGTGCCAGCAGCTTATCGATCGAGCAGTACTTC. This chain uses TRBV7-9 with TRBJ2-7; D is undetermined. CDR1 is SEHNR, CDR2 FQNEAQ, per germline (reference sequence). V shed 2 bases and J shed 6 bases, with 5 bases lying between them. There are 11 residues in the CDR3.

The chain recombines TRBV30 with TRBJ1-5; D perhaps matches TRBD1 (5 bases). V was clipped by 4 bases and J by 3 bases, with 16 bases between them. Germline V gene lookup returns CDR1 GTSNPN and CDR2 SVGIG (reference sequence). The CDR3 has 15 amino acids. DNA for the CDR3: TGTGCCTGGACCCGAACAGGCGTCTACAATCAGCCCCAGCATTTT. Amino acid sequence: CAWTRTGVYNQPQHF.

CDR3 residues: CASSKEEDSLNSPLHF. The CDR3 bases are TGTGCCAGCAGCAAAGAAGAAGATTCCCTGAATTCACCCCTCCACTTT. The V and J genes are TRBV21-1 and TRBJ1-6; the DNA was not used to check the table's D call, TRBD1. TRBV21-1 is a listed pseudogene. The CDR3 covers 16 residues.

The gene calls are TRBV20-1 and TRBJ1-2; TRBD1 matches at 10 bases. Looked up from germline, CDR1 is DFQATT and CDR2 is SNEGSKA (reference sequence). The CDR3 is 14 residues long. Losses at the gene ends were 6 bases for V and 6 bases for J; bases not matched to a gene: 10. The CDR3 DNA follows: TGCAGTGCGTGGCATCCGGGACAGGGGAATGGCTACACCTTC. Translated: CSAWHPGQGNGYTF.

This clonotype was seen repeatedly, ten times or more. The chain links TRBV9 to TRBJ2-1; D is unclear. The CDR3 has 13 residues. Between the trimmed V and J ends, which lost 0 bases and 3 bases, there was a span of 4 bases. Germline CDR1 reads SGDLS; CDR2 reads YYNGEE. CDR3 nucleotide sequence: TGTGCCAGCAGCGTAGAAGACTACAATGAGCAGTTCTTC. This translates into CASSVEDYNEQFF.

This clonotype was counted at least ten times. CDR3 sequence reads: CASSFSGDRTDTQYF. As DNA, the CDR3 is TGCGCCAGCAGCTTTAGCGGAGACCGCACAGATACGCAGTATTTT. The V gene is TRBV5-1, the J gene TRBJ2-3, with D possibly TRBD2 on 6 matching bases. CDR1 and CDR2 from the germline V gene are SGHRS and YFSETQ. V was shortened by 2 bases and J by 1 base, with 11 bases between the two germline ends. This CDR3 has 15 residues.

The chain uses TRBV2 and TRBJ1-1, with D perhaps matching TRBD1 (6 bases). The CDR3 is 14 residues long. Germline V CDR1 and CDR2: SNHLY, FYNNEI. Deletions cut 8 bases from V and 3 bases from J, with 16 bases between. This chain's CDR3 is CASPPQGLDTEAFF. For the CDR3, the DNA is TGTGCCAGCCCCCCGCAGGGGCTGGACACTGAAGCTTTCTTT.

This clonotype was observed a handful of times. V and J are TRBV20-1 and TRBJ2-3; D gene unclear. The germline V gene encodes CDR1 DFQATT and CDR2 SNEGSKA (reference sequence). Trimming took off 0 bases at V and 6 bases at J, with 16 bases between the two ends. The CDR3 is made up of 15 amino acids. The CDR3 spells CSARDIRIPYDTQYF. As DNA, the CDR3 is TGCAGTGCTAGAGATATCCGCATTCCTTACGATACGCAGTATTTT.

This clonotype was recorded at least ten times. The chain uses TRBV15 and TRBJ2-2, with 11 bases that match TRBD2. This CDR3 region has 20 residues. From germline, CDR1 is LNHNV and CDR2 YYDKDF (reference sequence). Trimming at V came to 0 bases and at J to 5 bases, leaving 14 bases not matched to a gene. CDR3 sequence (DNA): TGTGCCACCAGCAGAGATGTAGAGGTGTTGGCTAGCGGGGGGACCGGGGAGCTGTTTTTT. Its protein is CATSRDVEVLASGGTGELFF.

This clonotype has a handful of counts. The DNA for the CDR3 is TGTGCCAGCAGTTTCGGTCTAGACAATGAGCAGTTCTTC. This encodes CASSFGLDNEQFF. The chain is built from TRBV12-3 or TRBV12-4 and TRBJ2-1; D gene unclear. Trimming shortened V by 3 bases and J by 5 bases, and 8 bases separated the two germline ends. This CDR3 spans 13 amino acids.

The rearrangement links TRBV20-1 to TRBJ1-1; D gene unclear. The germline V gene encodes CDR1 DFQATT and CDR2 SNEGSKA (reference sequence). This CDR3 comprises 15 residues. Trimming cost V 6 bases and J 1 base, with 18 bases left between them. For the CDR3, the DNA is TGCAGTGCCATTCGATTGGGCAGTTCGAACACTGAAGCTTTCTTT. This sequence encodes CSAIRLGSSNTEAFF.

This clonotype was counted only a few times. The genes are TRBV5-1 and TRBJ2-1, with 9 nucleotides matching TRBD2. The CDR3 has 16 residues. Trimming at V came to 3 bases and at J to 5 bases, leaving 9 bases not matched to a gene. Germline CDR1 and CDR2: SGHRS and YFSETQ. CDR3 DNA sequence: TGCGCCAGCAGCTACCCGACTAGCGGAAACAACAATGAGCAGTTCTTC. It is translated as CASSYPTSGNNNEQFF.

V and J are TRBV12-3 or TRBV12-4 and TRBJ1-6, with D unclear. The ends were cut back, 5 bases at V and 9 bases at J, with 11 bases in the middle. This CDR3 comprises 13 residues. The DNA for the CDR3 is TGTGCCAGCAGTCTCACCCCCAGTTCACCCCTCCACTTT. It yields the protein CASSLTPSSPLHF.

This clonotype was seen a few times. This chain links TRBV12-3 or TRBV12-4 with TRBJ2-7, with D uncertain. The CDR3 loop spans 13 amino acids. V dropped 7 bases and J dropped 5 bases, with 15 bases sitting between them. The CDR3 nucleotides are TGTGCCAGCACCCGTCGCCAGGAGCACGAGCAGTACTTC. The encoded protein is CASTRRQEHEQYF.

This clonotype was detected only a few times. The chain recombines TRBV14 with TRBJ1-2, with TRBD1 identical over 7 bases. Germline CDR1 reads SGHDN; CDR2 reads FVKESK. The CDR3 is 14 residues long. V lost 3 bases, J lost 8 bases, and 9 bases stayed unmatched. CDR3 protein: CASSHVRTGEGYTF. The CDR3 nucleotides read TGTGCCAGCAGCCATGTCAGGACAGGTGAAGGCTACACCTTC.

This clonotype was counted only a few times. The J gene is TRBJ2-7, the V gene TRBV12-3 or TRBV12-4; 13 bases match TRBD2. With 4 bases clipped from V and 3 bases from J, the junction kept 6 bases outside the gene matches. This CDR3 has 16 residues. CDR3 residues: CASSSTGLAGHYEQYF. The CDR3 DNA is TGTGCCAGCAGTTCCACGGGACTAGCGGGGCACTACGAGCAGTACTTC.

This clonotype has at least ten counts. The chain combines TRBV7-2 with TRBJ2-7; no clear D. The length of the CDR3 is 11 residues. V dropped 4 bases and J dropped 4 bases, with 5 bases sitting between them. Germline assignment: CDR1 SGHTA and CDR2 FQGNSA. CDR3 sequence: CASSSVYEQYF. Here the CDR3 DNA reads TGTGCCAGCAGCTCGGTATACGAGCAGTACTTC.

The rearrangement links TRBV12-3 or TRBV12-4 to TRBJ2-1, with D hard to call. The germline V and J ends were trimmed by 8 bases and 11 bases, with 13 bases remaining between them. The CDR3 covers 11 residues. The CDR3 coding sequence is TGTGCCAGCGCGGATTCGGGTAAGCAGTTCTTC. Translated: CASADSGKQFF.

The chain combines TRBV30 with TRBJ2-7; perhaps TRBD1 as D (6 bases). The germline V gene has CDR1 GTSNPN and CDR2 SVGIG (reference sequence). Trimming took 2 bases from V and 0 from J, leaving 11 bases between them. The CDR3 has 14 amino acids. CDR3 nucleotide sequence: TGTGCCTGGAGTCCTACAGGGCCCTCCTACGAGCAGTACTTC. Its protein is CAWSPTGPSYEQYF.

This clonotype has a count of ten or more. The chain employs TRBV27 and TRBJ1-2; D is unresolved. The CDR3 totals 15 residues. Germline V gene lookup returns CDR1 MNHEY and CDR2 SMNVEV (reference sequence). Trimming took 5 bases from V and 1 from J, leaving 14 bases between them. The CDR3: CASSTVRSDNYGYTF. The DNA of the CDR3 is TGTGCCAGCAGTACCGTAAGGAGCGATAACTATGGCTACACCTTC.

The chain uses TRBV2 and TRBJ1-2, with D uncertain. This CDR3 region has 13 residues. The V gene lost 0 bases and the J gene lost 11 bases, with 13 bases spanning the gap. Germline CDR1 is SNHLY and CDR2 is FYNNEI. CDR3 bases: TGTGCCAGCAGTGAAGCGCGGCGCAGTGCTTACACCTTC. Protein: CASSEARRSAYTF.

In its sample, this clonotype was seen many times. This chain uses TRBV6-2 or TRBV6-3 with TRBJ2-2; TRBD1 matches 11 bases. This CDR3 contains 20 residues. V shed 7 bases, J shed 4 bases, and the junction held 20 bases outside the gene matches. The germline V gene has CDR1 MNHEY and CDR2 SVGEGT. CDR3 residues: CASNSLTGQGARISTGELFF. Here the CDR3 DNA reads TGTGCCAGCAACTCACTAACAGGACAGGGGGCGCGTATAAGCACCGGGGAGCTGTTTTTT.

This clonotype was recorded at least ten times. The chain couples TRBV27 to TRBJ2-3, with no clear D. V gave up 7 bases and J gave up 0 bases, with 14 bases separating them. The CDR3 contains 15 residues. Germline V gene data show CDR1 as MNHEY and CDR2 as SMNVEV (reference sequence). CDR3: CASNLRLQSTDTQYF. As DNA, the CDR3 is TGTGCCAGCAATCTCCGCTTACAGAGCACAGATACGCAGTATTTT.

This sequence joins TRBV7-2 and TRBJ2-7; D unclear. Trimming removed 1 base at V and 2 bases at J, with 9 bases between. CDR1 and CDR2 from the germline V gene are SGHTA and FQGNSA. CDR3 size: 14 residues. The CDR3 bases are TGTGCCAGCAGCTTAGAAACAGCAGCCTACGAGCAGTACTTC. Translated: CASSLETAAYEQYF. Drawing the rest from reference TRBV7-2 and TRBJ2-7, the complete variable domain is GAGVSQSPSNKVTEKGKDVELRCDPISGHTALYWYRQSLGQGLEFLIYFQGNSAPDKSGLPSDRFSAERTGGSVSTLTIQRTQQEDSAVYLCASSLETAAYEQYFGPGTRLTVT.

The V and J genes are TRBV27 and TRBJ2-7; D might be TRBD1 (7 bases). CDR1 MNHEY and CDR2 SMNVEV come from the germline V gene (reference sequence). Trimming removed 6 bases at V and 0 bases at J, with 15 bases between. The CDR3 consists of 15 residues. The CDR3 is CASRREAGGSYEQYF. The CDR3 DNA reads TGTGCCAGCAGGAGGGAGGCAGGGGGCTCCTACGAGCAGTACTTC.

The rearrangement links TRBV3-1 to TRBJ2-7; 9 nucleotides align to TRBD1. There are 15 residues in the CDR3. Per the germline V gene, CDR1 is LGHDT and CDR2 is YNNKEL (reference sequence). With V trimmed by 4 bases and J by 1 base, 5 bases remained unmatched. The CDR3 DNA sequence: TGTGCCAGCAGCCGACCCGGGACAGGGTCCTACGAGCAGTACTTC. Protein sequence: CASSRPGTGSYEQYF.

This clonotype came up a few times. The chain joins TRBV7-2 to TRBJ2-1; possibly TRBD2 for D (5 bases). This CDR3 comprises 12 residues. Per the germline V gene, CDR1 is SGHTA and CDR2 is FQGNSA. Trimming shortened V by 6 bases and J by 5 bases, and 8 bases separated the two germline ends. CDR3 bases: TGTGCCAGCAGGAGCGGAAACAATGAGCAGTTCTTC. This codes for CASRSGNNEQFF. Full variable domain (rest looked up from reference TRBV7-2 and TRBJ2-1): GAGVSQSPSNKVTEKGKDVELRCDPISGHTALYWYRQSLGQGLEFLIYFQGNSAPDKSGLPSDRFSAERTGGSVSTLTIQRTQQEDSAVYLCASRSGNNEQFFGPGTRLTVL.

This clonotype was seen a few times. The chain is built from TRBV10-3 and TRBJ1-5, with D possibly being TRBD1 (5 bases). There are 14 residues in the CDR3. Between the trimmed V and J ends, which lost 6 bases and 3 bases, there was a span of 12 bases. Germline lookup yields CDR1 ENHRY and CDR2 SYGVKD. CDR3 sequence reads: CAISPGTLNQPQHF. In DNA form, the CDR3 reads TGTGCCATCAGCCCCGGGACCCTCAATCAGCCCCAGCATTTT.

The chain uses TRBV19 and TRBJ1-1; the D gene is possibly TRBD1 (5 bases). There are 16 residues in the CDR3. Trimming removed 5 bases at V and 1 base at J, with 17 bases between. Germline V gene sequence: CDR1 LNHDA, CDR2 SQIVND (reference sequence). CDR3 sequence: CASSAEGRSRNTEAFF. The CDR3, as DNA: TGTGCCAGTAGTGCCGAGGGGAGGAGTAGGAACACTGAAGCTTTCTTT.